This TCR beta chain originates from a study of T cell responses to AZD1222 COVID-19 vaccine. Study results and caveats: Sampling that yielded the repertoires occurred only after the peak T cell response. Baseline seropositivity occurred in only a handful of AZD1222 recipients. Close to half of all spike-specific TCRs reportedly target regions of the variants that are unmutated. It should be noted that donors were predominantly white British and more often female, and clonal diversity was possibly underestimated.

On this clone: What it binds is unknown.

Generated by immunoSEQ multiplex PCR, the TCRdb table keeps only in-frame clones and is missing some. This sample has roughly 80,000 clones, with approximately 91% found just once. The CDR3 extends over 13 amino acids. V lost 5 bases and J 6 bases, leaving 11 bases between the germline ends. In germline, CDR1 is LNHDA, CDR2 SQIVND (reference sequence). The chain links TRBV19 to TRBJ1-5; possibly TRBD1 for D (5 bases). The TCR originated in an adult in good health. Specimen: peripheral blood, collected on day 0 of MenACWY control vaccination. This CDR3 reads CASSVEGFQPQHF. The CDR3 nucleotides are TGTGCCAGTAGTGTGGAGGGGTTTCAGCCCCAGCATTTT.